The present TCR beta chain was sequenced within a study of blood T cell repertoires in COVID-19. For recovered donors of Cohort 3, there were two negative PCRs, clearance, or symptom resolution. Profiled with immunoSEQ multiplex PCR; TCRdb holds only in-frame clones, not every one. Of about 470,000 clones listed, roughly 87% were seen once; the top ten hold roughly 0.7%. Trimming stripped 10 bases from V and 4 bases from J, with 14 bases between. CDR3 length equals 12 residues. CDR1 and CDR2 (germline): SGHDT, YYEEEE. This TCR was sampled from a young woman who had recovered from COVID-19. Sequences were obtained from PBMCs or T cells enriched from blood (not recorded which). The V call is TRBV5-6, the J call TRBJ1-2; D unclear. The CDR3 DNA is TGTGCCTGGTCATGGCGGTCCTATGGCTACACCTTC. Protein: CAWSWRSYGYTF.